Shown below are 21 T cell receptor beta chains from a single sample sequenced in a study of Siglec-9 on CD8 T cells in melanoma. Data came from immunoSEQ multiplex PCR; TCRdb stores just in-frame clones and leaves some out. This table has 30,000 or so clones, 80% appearing once. Sequencing input: Siglec-9- CD8+ T cells sorted from blood. The origin of the receptors is a human donor in good health.

This CDR3 reads CASSKDRTYEQYF. The CDR3 DNA sequence: TGTGCCAGCAGCAAAGACAGAACCTACGAGCAGTACTTC. The V gene is TRBV21-1, the J gene TRBJ2-7; TRBD1, the table's D call, lacks a check against the DNA. TRBV21-1 is tagged as a pseudogene. CDR3 size: 13 residues.

The rearrangement joins TRBV6-1 to TRBJ2-7; 7 positions match TRBD1. V lost 6 bases, J lost 2 bases, and 4 bases stayed unmatched. Germline assignment: CDR1 MNHNS and CDR2 SASEGT. This CDR3 comprises 13 residues. This CDR3 is CASRRGQAYEQYV. The CDR3 coding sequence is TGTGCCAGCAGAAGAGGACAGGCCTACGAGCAGTACGTC.

In DNA, the CDR3 is TGCGCCAGCAGCCAAGAGCTTAGCGGCTCCTACGAGCAGTACGTC. Translated: CASSQELSGSYEQYV. V gene TRBV4-1 combines with J gene TRBJ2-7, with a possible D match to TRBD2 (6 bases). The CDR3 length is 15 residues. The ends were cut back, 0 bases at V and 0 bases at J, with 9 bases in the middle. Per the germline V gene, CDR1 is MGHRA and CDR2 is YSYEKL.

CDR3 nucleotides: TGTGCCCGTTACTACCGGGACAGGGGATTAAAAAGCTATGGCTACACCTTC. Translated: CARYYRDRGLKSYGYTF. The chain links TRBV19 to TRBJ1-2; TRBD1 matches 10 bases. V lost 11 bases to trimming and J lost 4 bases; unmatched junction nucleotides: 19. The CDR3 loop spans 17 amino acids. Germline assignment: CDR1 LNHDA and CDR2 SQIVND (reference sequence).

The chain recombines TRBV20-1 with TRBJ2-3; the D is unclear. Trimming cost V 3 bases and J 2 bases, with 3 bases left between them. The germline V gene has CDR1 DFQATT and CDR2 SNEGSKA (reference sequence). The CDR3 loop spans 11 amino acids. The CDR3 here is CSARTTDTQYF. CDR3 bases: TGCAGTGCTAGGACCACAGATACGCAGTATTTT.

This clone was seen a handful of times. J is TRBJ1-3 and V is TRBV5-8; D unresolved. Between the trimmed V and J ends, which lost 4 bases and 3 bases, there was a span of 11 bases. The CDR3 is 14 amino acids. CDR1 is SGHTS, CDR2 YDEGEE, per germline. CDR3 amino acids: CASSPPRGGNTIYF. The CDR3, as DNA: TGTGCCAGCAGCCCGCCTCGGGGTGGAAACACCATATATTTT.

V is TRBV29-1 and J is TRBJ2-7; 9 positions agree with TRBD1. Germline values: CDR1 SQVTM, CDR2 ANQGSEA. V shed 4 bases, J shed 6 bases, and the junction held 4 bases outside the gene matches. This CDR3 is built from 12 residues. CDR3 nucleotides: TGCAGCGTTGGGGACAGGGCTTTCGAGCAGTACTTC. Its translation: CSVGDRAFEQYF.

V and J are TRBV7-9 and TRBJ1-3; the D gene is possibly TRBD1 (6 bases). Germline-derived CDR1 and CDR2 are SEHNR and FQNEAQ (reference sequence). The V end lost 0 bases, the J end lost 2 bases, and 8 bases lay between the germline ends. The CDR3 contains 15 residues. DNA of the CDR3: TGTGCCAGCAGCTTAGCAGGGACAACTGGAAACACCATATATTTT. Encoded protein: CASSLAGTTGNTIYF.

The chain links TRBV27 to TRBJ2-2; D ambiguous. V dropped 3 bases and J dropped 4 bases, with 3 bases sitting between them. Germline V lookup: CDR1 MNHEY, CDR2 SMNVEV (reference sequence). The CDR3 totals 12 residues. CDR3 protein: CASSFSTGELFF. The CDR3 DNA follows: TGTGCCAGCAGTTTTTCCACCGGGGAGCTGTTTTTT.

This clone came up a few times. The chain is built from TRBV2 and TRBJ1-3, with D unresolved. The CDR3 covers 15 residues. V was clipped by 7 bases and J by 1 base, with 14 bases between them. The germline CDR1 and CDR2 sequences are SNHLY and FYNNEI. CDR3 region: CASTNRRNSGNTIYF. The CDR3 nucleotides are TGTGCCAGCACGAATCGACGGAATTCTGGAAACACCATATATTTT.

This chain connects TRBV27 to TRBJ2-5; D might be TRBD1 (5 bases). The CDR3 contains 14 residues. Trimming took off 4 bases at V and 1 base at J, with 10 bases between the two ends. Germline V gene lookup returns CDR1 MNHEY and CDR2 SMNVEV (reference sequence). The CDR3 coding sequence is TGTGCCAGCAGTTGGCGACAGACCCAAGAGACCCAGTACTTC. Translation gives CASSWRQTQETQYF.

The CDR3 is CATSRDGPGVGEQFF. CDR3 sequence (DNA): TGTGCCACCAGCAGAGATGGCCCCGGAGTAGGTGAGCAGTTCTTC. The gene calls are TRBV15 and TRBJ2-1; D remains ambiguous. There are 15 residues in the CDR3. CDR1 is LNHNV, CDR2 YYDKDF, per germline (reference sequence). V was clipped by 0 bases and J by 9 bases, with 15 bases between them.

The gene calls are TRBV7-9 and TRBJ1-1; possibly TRBD1 for D (5 bases). V was shortened by 1 base and J by 5 bases, with 14 bases between the two germline ends. The CDR3 sequence is 15 residues long. The V gene's germline CDR1 is SEHNR and CDR2 FQNEAQ (reference sequence). The CDR3 spells CASSLDQGLRTEAFF. DNA of the CDR3: TGTGCCAGCAGCTTAGATCAGGGTCTGCGAACTGAAGCTTTCTTT.

This clone occurred once. The rearrangement joins TRBV10-3 to TRBJ1-2; D possibly corresponds to TRBD1 (5 bases). Per germline, CDR1 ENHRY and CDR2 SYGVKD. The CDR3 runs 15 residues. V lost 11 bases, J lost 0 bases, and 19 bases lay in between. The CDR3 region has the DNA TGTGCCTCCGAAACGGGGCGGAACTCTAACTATGGCTACACCTTC. It yields the protein CASETGRNSNYGYTF.

The chain uses TRBV2 and TRBJ2-2; 11 nucleotides line up with TRBD2. The length of the CDR3 is 18 residues. Germline V gives CDR1 SNHLY, CDR2 FYNNEI. The V segment lost 6 bases and the J segment 4 bases; nucleotides outside the gene matches: 13. The CDR3 spells CASSGMRLAGGITGELFF. For the CDR3, the DNA is TGTGCCAGCAGCGGAATGAGGCTAGCGGGAGGCATCACCGGGGAGCTGTTTTTT.

The chain links TRBV27 to TRBJ2-1; D might be TRBD1 or TRBD2, each matching 5 bases. V was clipped by 3 bases and J by 8 bases, with 8 bases between them. The CDR3 spans 12 residues. Per the germline V gene, CDR1 is MNHEY and CDR2 is SMNVEV (reference sequence). This CDR3 reads CASSFRGDEQFF. The CDR3 DNA reads TGTGCCAGCAGTTTTCGGGGCGATGAGCAGTTCTTC.

The chain has TRBV27 and TRBJ2-3; 10 positions agree with TRBD1. CDR3 length: 15 residues. The ends lost 3 bases at V and 9 bases at J; junction bases unmatched: 9. The V gene's germline CDR1 is MNHEY and CDR2 SMNVEV (reference sequence). The CDR3 coding sequence is TGTGCCAGCAGTTTGACAGGGGGCGGCGGGGGGACGCAGTATTTT. This sequence encodes CASSLTGGGGGTQYF.

V gene TRBV28 combines with J gene TRBJ1-5; 10 bases line up with TRBD1. This CDR3 has 15 residues. J gave up 6 bases and V 6 bases, and 8 bases lay outside the gene matches. CDR1 and CDR2 (germline): MDHEN, SYDVKM. CDR3 protein: CASRSDRGIRQPQHF. DNA for the CDR3: TGTGCCAGCAGATCGGACAGGGGGATTCGTCAGCCCCAGCATTTT.

In DNA, the CDR3 is TGTGCCAGCAGCTTAGCGGGGGGACAGGGACTCAATCAGCCCCAGCATTTT. This codes for CASSLAGGQGLNQPQHF. The V gene is TRBV7-8, the J gene TRBJ1-5; 9 bases are a match to TRBD1. Losses at the gene ends were 0 bases for V and 3 bases for J; bases not matched to a gene: 6. The CDR3 contains 17 residues. Germline V CDR1 and CDR2: SGHVS, FQNEAQ.

The chain recombines TRBV13 with TRBJ2-7; the D is unclear. The CDR3 covers 13 residues. V lost 5 bases and J lost 7, with 15 bases in between. Germline assignment: CDR1 PRHDT and CDR2 FYEKMQ (reference sequence). The CDR3 nucleotides read TGTGCCAGCAGCCTCCCCCCTAAGTTGGAGCAGTACTTC. This gives the protein CASSLPPKLEQYF.

For the CDR3, the DNA is TGCGCCAGCGCCTACAATGAGCAGTTCTTC. As protein: CASAYNEQFF. This rearrangement joins TRBV5-1 to TRBJ2-1; D gene ambiguous. The germline V gene encodes CDR1 SGHRS and CDR2 YFSETQ. V lost 7 bases to trimming and J lost 2 bases, with 1 base between them. This CDR3 spans 10 amino acids.